One and the same sample provided the 27 T cell receptor beta chains below, sequenced in a study of cytomegalovirus exposure and HLA in healthy donors. Vbeta (60) and Jbeta (13) primers were used in the PCR. Repertoires were generated with immunoSEQ multiplex PCR, while TCRdb's copy carries only in-frame clones and drops some. The repertoire includes approximately 140,000 clones, about three quarters of them detected once, and around 14% sits in the top ten. The sample comprised PBMCs. The receptor source for this set is a human donor in good health.

CDR3 in DNA: TGTGCCAGCAGCCCCGGGACAGGGGTCTCACCCCTCCACTTT. Its protein product is CASSPGTGVSPLHF. This rearrangement joins TRBV7-9 to TRBJ1-6, with TRBD1 matching 10 bases. This CDR3 is built from 14 residues. CDR1 and CDR2 (germline): SEHNR, FQNEAQ (reference sequence). The junction had 5 bases not matched to a gene; V was cut back by 5 bases and J by 10 bases.

In the case of this clone: Different DNA sequences within this sample yield the same CDR3. J is TRBJ2-7 and V is TRBV6-5; D remains unclear. CDR3 length: 11 residues. Germline V gives CDR1 MNHEY, CDR2 SVGAGI. V dropped 1 base and J dropped 7 bases, with 5 bases sitting between them. The CDR3 DNA reads as TGTGCCAGCAGTTACTTATATGAGCAGTACTTC. As protein: CASSYLYEQYF.

The gene calls are TRBV7-8 and TRBJ2-5; TRBD2 agrees at 8 bases. J lost 1 base, V lost 8 bases, and 6 bases had no gene match. Germline CDR1 reads SGHVS; CDR2 reads FQNEAQ. CDR3 length: 14 amino acids. CDR3 protein: CASQTAGAQETQYF. CDR3 DNA: TGTGCCAGCCAAACAGCGGGGGCCCAAGAGACCCAGTACTTC. Full variable domain (missing parts from reference TRBV7-8 and TRBJ2-5): GAGVSQSPRYKVAKRGQDVALRCDPISGHVSLFWYQQALGQGPEFLTYFQNEAQLDKSGLPSDRFFAERPEGSVSTLKIQRTQQEDSAVYLCASQTAGAQETQYFGPGTRLLVL.

The chain uses TRBV7-9 and TRBJ2-5, with TRBD1 matching over 9 bases. Trimming at V came to 6 bases and at J to 5 bases, leaving 4 bases not matched to a gene. This CDR3 contains 13 residues. Germline assignment: CDR1 SEHNR and CDR2 FQNEAQ (reference sequence). CDR3 sequence reads: CASRDRGWETQYF. CDR3 bases: TGTGCCAGCAGGGACAGGGGCTGGGAGACCCAGTACTTC. Filled out from reference TRBV7-9 and TRBJ2-5, the complete variable domain reads DTGVSQNPRHKITKRGQNVTFRCDPISEHNRLYWYRQTLGQGPEFLTYFQNEAQLEKSRLLSDRFSAERPKGSFSTLEIQRTEQGDSAMYLCASRDRGWETQYFGPGTRLLVL.

This clone occurred once. The rearrangement uses TRBV5-1 and TRBJ1-5, with 10 bases identical to TRBD1. CDR1 is SGHRS and CDR2 is YFSETQ in the germline V gene. CDR3 length equals 15 residues. The junction had 8 bases not matched to a gene; V was cut back by 4 bases and J by 7 bases. Here the CDR3 DNA reads TGCGCCAGCAGCCCCGGGACAGGGGCCGGGCAGCCCCAGCATTTT. Translated, it gives CASSPGTGAGQPQHF.

This clone was detected many times. V and J are TRBV10-1 and TRBJ1-1; D gene uncertain. Trimming shortened V by 5 bases and J by 4 bases, and 14 bases separated the two germline ends. The CDR3 loop spans 14 amino acids. CDR1 is WNHNN and CDR2 is SYGVQD in the germline V gene (reference sequence). CDR3 loop: CASSRDFSSTEAFF. CDR3 bases: TGCGCCAGCAGTCGGGATTTCTCGAGCACTGAAGCTTTCTTT.

V gene TRBV5-1 combines with J gene TRBJ2-5, with D possibly TRBD1 on 5 matching bases. The CDR3 spans 16 residues. V was trimmed by 0 bases and J by 2 bases, leaving 14 bases between them. Per germline, CDR1 SGHRS and CDR2 YFSETQ. The chain's CDR3 is CASSLARATEQETQYF. CDR3 in DNA: TGCGCCAGCAGCTTGGCCCGAGCGACAGAGCAAGAGACCCAGTACTTC.

J is TRBJ1-5 and V is TRBV7-2; D ambiguous. The V gene lost 5 bases and the J gene lost 4 bases, with 6 bases spanning the gap. Germline V gene sequence: CDR1 SGHTA, CDR2 FQGNSA. This CDR3 has 12 amino acids. CDR3 residues: CASSNANQPQHF. The CDR3 nucleotides are TGTGCCAGCAGCAACGCGAATCAGCCCCAGCATTTT.

The chain couples TRBV19 to TRBJ2-3; maybe TRBD2 (6 bases). V was cut by 3 bases and J by 5 bases, with 12 bases left in between. The CDR3 contains 14 residues. CDR1 is LNHDA and CDR2 is SQIVND in the germline V gene (reference sequence). CDR3 residues: CASSITLGGDTQYF. The CDR3 DNA reads TGTGCCAGTAGTATTACACTGGGAGGAGATACGCAGTATTTT.

This chain joins TRBV7-9 and TRBJ2-7; D might be TRBD2 (6 bases). The CDR3 is 13 residues long. V shed 3 bases and J shed 1 base, with 7 bases lying between them. The germline gives CDR1 SEHNR, CDR2 FQNEAQ (reference sequence). CDR3 residues: CASSLAGSYEQYF. The CDR3 region has the DNA TGTGCCAGCAGCTTGGCGGGATCCTACGAGCAGTACTTC.

The genes are TRBV27 and TRBJ1-6, with 9 bases aligning to TRBD1. The V segment lost 3 bases and the J segment 6 bases; nucleotides outside the gene matches: 6. Germline lookup yields CDR1 MNHEY and CDR2 SMNVEV (reference sequence). CDR3 size: 16 residues. The CDR3, as DNA: TGTGCCAGCAGTTTCTGGACAGGGGAGTCTAATTCACCCCTCCACTTT. Translating it yields CASSFWTGESNSPLHF.

Points on this clone: Other DNA sequences in the same sample also yield this CDR3. This chain connects TRBV4-1 to TRBJ2-7; TRBD1 matches at 9 bases. The germline V gene encodes CDR1 MGHRA and CDR2 YSYEKL. The ends lost 3 bases at V and 2 bases at J; junction bases unmatched: 8. The CDR3 sequence is 16 residues long. CDR3 protein: CASSQLWGQGTYEQYF. For the CDR3, the DNA is TGCGCCAGCAGCCAGCTATGGGGACAGGGAACCTACGAGCAGTACTTC.

The chain joins TRBV6-1 to TRBJ2-2; 9 bases are a match to TRBD2. V dropped 5 bases and J dropped 4; count of bases not matched to a gene: 11. Germline V lookup: CDR1 MNHNS, CDR2 SASEGT. This CDR3 comprises 17 residues. The DNA of the CDR3 is TGTGCCAGCAGTCAAGGAGGCGGGGGGGCTATCACCGGGGAGCTGTTTTTT. Translating gives CASSQGGGGAITGELFF.

This clone was counted only a few times. This rearrangement joins TRBV9 to TRBJ1-4; D gene ambiguous. CDR3 size: 15 residues. The germline V and J ends were trimmed by 0 bases and 0 bases, with 6 bases remaining between them. CDR1 and CDR2 from the germline V gene are SGDLS and YYNGEE. The CDR3 nucleotides are TGTGCCAGCAGCGTAGACGGGACAACTAATGAAAAACTGTTTTTT. This codes for CASSVDGTTNEKLFF. The whole variable domain, remainder taken from reference TRBV9 and TRBJ1-4, is DSGVTQTPKHLITATGQRVTLRCSPRSGDLSVYWYQQSLDQGLQFLIQYYNGEERAKGNILERFSAQQFPDLHSELNLSSLELGDSALYFCASSVDGTTNEKLFFGSGTQLSVL.

In this sample, this clone turned up once. The chain has TRBV14 and TRBJ1-1; D not certain. V was clipped by 5 bases and J by 4 bases, with 11 bases between them. Germline-derived CDR1 and CDR2 are SGHDN and FVKESK. This CDR3 has 13 residues. CDR3 coding DNA: TGTGCCAGCAGCAAAATACGGGGCACTGAAGCTTTCTTT. Protein sequence: CASSKIRGTEAFF.

The J gene is TRBJ2-2, the V gene TRBV19; 9 bases match TRBD1. With 5 bases clipped from V and 7 bases from J, the junction kept 11 bases outside the gene matches. The CDR3 runs 16 residues. Germline V gene sequence: CDR1 LNHDA, CDR2 SQIVND (reference sequence). The CDR3 nucleotides read TGTGCCAGTAGTTCTACAGGGGGCGTTAAGGTCGGGGAGCTGTTTTTT. Protein sequence: CASSSTGGVKVGELFF.

This clone was seen once. The chain recombines TRBV6-4 with TRBJ2-7, with TRBD1 as a possible D gene (7 bases). Trimming shortened V by 7 bases and J by 5 bases, and 18 bases separated the two germline ends. The germline CDR1 and CDR2 sequences are MRHNA and SNTAGT. This CDR3 spans 14 amino acids. CDR3 in DNA: TGTGCCAGCACCTCAGGGGGTGGGGGGAACGAGCAGTACTTC. Encoded protein: CASTSGGGGNEQYF.

The chain is built from TRBV5-1 and TRBJ2-3; 7 bases agree with TRBD2. The CDR3 is made up of 15 amino acids. The ends lost 2 bases at V and 2 bases at J; junction bases unmatched: 5. Germline CDR1 is SGHRS and CDR2 is YFSETQ. CDR3 bases: TGCGCCAGCAGCTTAGCGGGGTACTCCACAGATACGCAGTATTTT. It codes for CASSLAGYSTDTQYF. The variable domain in full, completed from reference TRBV5-1 and TRBJ2-3, reads KAGVTQTPRYLIKTRGQQVTLSCSPISGHRSVSWYQQTPGQGLQFLFEYFSETQRNKGNFPGRFSGRQFSNSRSEMNVSTLELGDSALYLCASSLAGYSTDTQYFGPGTRLTVL.

The J gene is TRBJ2-2, the V gene TRBV6-1; 7 bases fit TRBD2. In germline, CDR1 is MNHNS, CDR2 SASEGT. V dropped 1 base and J dropped 7; count of bases not matched to a gene: 9. The CDR3 has 16 amino acids. The CDR3 loop reads CASSEGAGRPRGELFF. The CDR3 region has the DNA TGTGCCAGCAGTGAAGGAGCGGGAAGGCCCCGCGGGGAGCTGTTTTTT.

This clone has more than one count but fewer than ten. The chain uses TRBV5-4 and TRBJ1-1; TRBD1 is a possible D gene (5 bases). V was cut by 3 bases and J by 0 bases, with 12 bases left in between. This CDR3 has 15 residues. Germline V gene data show CDR1 as SGHNT and CDR2 as YYREEE (reference sequence). CDR3 sequence: CASSWGGIMNTEAFF. DNA of the CDR3: TGTGCCAGCAGCTGGGGGGGGATAATGAACACTGAAGCTTTCTTT.

This clone was detected only a few times. The rearrangement joins TRBV2 to TRBJ2-3; 8 bases fit TRBD2. The CDR3 runs 14 residues. Germline V CDR1 and CDR2: SNHLY, FYNNEI. The V gene end was trimmed by 9 bases and the J gene end by 3 bases; junction bases not matched to a gene: 8. The CDR3 is CASARASGTDTQYF. The CDR3 coding sequence is TGTGCCAGTGCGAGGGCTAGCGGGACAGATACGCAGTATTTT.

The chain uses TRBV2 and TRBJ1-2; 8 bases line up with TRBD1. Germline lookup yields CDR1 SNHLY and CDR2 FYNNEI. With 5 bases clipped from V and 6 bases from J, the junction kept 5 bases outside the gene matches. This CDR3 region has 13 residues. The CDR3 DNA sequence: TGTGCCAGCAGTCGGACAGGGCCCGATGGCTACACCTTC. Amino acids: CASSRTGPDGYTF.

The CDR3 protein is CASLGQAGEQFF. CDR3 sequence (DNA): TGTGCCAGCTTGGGACAGGCCGGTGAGCAGTTCTTC. The V call is TRBV2, the J call TRBJ2-1; 8 positions match TRBD1. CDR3 length: 12 residues. Germline V lookup: CDR1 SNHLY, CDR2 FYNNEI. J gave up 9 bases and V 8 bases, and 6 bases lay outside the gene matches. Full variable domain (remainder filled in from reference TRBV2 and TRBJ2-1): EPEVTQTPSHQVTQMGQEVILRCVPISNHLYFYWYRQILGQKVEFLVSFYNNEISEKSEIFDDQFSVERPDGSNFTLKIRSTKLEDSAMYFCASLGQAGEQFFGPGTRLTVL.

This clone was observed a single time. This chain links TRBV6-5 with TRBJ2-1, with 9 bases matching TRBD1. This CDR3 has 14 amino acids. V lost 4 bases, J lost 8 bases, and 6 bases stayed unmatched. From germline, CDR1 is MNHEY and CDR2 SVGAGI. In DNA form, the CDR3 reads TGTGCCAGCAGTTTGGGACAGGGAGGTGATGAGCAGTTCTTC. Translated: CASSLGQGGDEQFF.

V and J are TRBV7-9 and TRBJ2-4; 7 bases map to TRBD1. The CDR3 loop spans 15 amino acids. V lost 11 bases and J lost 6; bases outside the gene matches: 16. Germline values: CDR1 SEHNR, CDR2 FQNEAQ (reference sequence). The CDR3 nucleotides read TGTGCCTCGCAGGCGCCTGGGACAGACTTAAACATTCAGTACTTC. As protein: CASQAPGTDLNIQYF.

This clone was recorded once. The rearrangement joins TRBV9 to TRBJ1-3, with D uncertain. The germline CDR1 and CDR2 sequences are SGDLS and YYNGEE. CDR3 length: 17 amino acids. V was clipped by 3 bases and J by 0 bases, with 16 bases between them. In DNA form, the CDR3 reads TGTGCCAGCAGCGCTCCGACACCGGGAGACTCTGGAAACACCATATATTTT. Translating it yields CASSAPTPGDSGNTIYF.

This chain links TRBV7-6 with TRBJ2-1, with 9 bases identical to TRBD2. Losses at the gene ends were 1 base for V and 11 bases for J; bases not matched to a gene: 3. Germline CDR1 and CDR2: SGHVS and FNYEAQ. The CDR3 has 13 amino acids. The DNA for the CDR3 is TGTGCCAGCAGCTTAGGGGGACTAGCCCAGCAGTTCTTC. Translation gives CASSLGGLAQQFF.